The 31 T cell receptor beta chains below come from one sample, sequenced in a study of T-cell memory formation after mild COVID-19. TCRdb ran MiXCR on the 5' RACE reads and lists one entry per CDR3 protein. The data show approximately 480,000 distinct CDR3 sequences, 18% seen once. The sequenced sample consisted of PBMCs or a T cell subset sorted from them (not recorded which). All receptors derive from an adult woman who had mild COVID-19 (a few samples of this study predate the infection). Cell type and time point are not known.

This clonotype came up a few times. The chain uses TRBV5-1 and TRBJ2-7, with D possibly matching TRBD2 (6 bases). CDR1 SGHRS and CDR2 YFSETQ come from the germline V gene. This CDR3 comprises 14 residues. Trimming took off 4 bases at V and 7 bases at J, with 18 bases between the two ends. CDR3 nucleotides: TGCGCCAGCAGCGGCCGGGACTTCCAAGGGGAGCAGTACTTC. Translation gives CASSGRDFQGEQYF. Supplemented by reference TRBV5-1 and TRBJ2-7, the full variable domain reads KAGVTQTPRYLIKTRGQQVTLSCSPISGHRSVSWYQQTPGQGLQFLFEYFSETQRNKGNFPGRFSGRQFSNSRSEMNVSTLELGDSALYLCASSGRDFQGEQYFGPGTRLTVT.

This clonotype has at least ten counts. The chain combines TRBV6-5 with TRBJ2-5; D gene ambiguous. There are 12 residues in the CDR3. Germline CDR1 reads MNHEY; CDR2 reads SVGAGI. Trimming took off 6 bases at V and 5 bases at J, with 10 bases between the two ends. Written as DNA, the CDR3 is TGTGCCAGCAGGGGAATAGGGGAGACCCAGTACTTC. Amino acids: CASRGIGETQYF.

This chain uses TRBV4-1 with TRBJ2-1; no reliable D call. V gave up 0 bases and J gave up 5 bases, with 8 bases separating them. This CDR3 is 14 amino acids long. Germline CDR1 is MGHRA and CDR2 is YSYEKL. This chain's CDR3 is CASSQDDLNNEQFF. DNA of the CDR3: TGCGCCAGCAGCCAAGACGACTTGAACAATGAGCAGTTCTTC.

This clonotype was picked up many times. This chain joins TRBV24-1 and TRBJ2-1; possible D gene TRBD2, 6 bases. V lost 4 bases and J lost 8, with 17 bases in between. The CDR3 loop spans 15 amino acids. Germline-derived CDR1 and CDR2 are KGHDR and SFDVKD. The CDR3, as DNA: TGTGCCACCAGTGACCCGCGGGGCCTGAGCTATGAGCAGTTCTTC. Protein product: CATSDPRGLSYEQFF.

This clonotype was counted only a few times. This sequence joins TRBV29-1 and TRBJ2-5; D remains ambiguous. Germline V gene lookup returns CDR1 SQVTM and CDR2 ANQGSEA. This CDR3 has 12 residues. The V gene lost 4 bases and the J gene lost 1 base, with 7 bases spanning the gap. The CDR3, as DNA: TGCAGCGTTGGAGTCAGCCAAGAGACCCAGTACTTC. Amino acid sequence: CSVGVSQETQYF.

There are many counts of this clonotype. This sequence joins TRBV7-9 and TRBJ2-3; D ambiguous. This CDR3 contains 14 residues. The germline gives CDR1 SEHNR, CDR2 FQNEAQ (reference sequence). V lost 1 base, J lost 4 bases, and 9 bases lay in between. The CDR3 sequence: CASSLVVAPDTQYF. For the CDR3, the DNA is TGTGCCAGCAGCTTAGTGGTGGCACCAGATACGCAGTATTTT.

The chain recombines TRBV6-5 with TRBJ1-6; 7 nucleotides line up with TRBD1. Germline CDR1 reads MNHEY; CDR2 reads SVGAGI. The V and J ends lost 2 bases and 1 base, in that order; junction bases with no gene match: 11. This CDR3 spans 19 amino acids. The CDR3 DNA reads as TGTGCCAGCAGTTACGGGCAGGGGGAAAGGAGATCCTATAATTCACCCCTCCACTTT. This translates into CASSYGQGERRSYNSPLHF.

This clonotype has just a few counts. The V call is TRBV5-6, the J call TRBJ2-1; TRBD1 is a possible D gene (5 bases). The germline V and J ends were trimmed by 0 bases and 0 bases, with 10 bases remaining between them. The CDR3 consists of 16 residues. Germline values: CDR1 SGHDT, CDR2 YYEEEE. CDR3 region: CASSLVDRSSYNEQFF. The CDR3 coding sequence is TGTGCCAGCAGCTTGGTCGACAGAAGCTCCTACAATGAGCAGTTCTTC.

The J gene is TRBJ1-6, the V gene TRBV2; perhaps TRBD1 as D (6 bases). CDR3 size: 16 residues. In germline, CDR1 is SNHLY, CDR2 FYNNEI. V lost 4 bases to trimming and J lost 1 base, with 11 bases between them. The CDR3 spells CASSGVQGSYNSPLHF. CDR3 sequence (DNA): TGTGCCAGCAGTGGTGTGCAGGGGTCCTATAATTCACCCCTCCACTTT.

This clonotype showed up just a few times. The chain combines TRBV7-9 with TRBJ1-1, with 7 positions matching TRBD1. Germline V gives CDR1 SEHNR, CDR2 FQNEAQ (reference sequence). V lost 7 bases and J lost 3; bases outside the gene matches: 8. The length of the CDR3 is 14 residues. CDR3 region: CASNKPGGYTEAFF. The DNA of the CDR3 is TGTGCCAGCAACAAACCAGGGGGTTACACTGAAGCTTTCTTT.

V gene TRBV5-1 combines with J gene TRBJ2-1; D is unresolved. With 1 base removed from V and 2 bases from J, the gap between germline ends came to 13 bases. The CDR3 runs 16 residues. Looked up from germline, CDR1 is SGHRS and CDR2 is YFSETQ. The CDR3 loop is CASSLTSPSAYNEQFF. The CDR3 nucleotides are TGCGCCAGCAGCTTGACTTCCCCGTCGGCCTACAATGAGCAGTTCTTC.

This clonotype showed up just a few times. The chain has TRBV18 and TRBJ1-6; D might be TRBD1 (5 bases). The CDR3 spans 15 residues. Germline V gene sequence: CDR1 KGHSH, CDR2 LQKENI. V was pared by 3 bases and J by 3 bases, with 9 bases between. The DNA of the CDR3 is TGTGCCAGCTCACCGGGACGCCACTATAATTCACCCCTCCACTTT. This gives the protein CASSPGRHYNSPLHF.

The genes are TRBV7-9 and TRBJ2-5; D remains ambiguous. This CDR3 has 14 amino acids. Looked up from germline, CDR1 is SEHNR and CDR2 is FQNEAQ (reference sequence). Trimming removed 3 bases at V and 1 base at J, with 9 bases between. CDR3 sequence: CASSFETAQETQYF. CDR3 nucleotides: TGTGCCAGCAGCTTTGAGACGGCCCAAGAGACCCAGTACTTC. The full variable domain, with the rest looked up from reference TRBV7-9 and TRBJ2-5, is DTGVSQNPRHKITKRGQNVTFRCDPISEHNRLYWYRQTLGQGPEFLTYFQNEAQLEKSRLLSDRFSAERPKGSFSTLEIQRTEQGDSAMYLCASSFETAQETQYFGPGTRLLVL.

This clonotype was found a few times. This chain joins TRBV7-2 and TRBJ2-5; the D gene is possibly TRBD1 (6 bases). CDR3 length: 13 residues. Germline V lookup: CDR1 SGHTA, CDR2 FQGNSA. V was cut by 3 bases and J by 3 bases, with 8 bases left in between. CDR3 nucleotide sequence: TGTGCCAGCAGCTTGGGGGCAAAAGAGACCCAGTACTTC. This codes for CASSLGAKETQYF.

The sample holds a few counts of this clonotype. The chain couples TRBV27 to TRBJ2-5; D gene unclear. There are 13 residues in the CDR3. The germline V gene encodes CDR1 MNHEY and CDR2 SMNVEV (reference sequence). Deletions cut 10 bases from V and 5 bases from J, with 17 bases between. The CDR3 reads CATSLGLWETQYF. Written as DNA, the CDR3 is TGTGCCACCTCATTGGGGTTGTGGGAGACCCAGTACTTC.

As DNA, the CDR3 is TGTGCCAGCACTGGACTAGGGGGCTACAATGAGCAGTTCTTC. Amino acid sequence: CASTGLGGYNEQFF. The chain couples TRBV27 to TRBJ2-1; D may be TRBD2 (7 bases). This CDR3 has 14 amino acids. V dropped 7 bases and J dropped 3 bases, with 13 bases sitting between them. Looked up from germline, CDR1 is MNHEY and CDR2 is SMNVEV (reference sequence).

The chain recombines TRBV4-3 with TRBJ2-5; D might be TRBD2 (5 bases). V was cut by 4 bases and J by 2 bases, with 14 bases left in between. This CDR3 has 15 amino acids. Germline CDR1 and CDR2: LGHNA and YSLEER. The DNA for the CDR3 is TGCGCCAGCAGCCCTGTACTAGGGAAACAAGAGACCCAGTACTTC. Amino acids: CASSPVLGKQETQYF.

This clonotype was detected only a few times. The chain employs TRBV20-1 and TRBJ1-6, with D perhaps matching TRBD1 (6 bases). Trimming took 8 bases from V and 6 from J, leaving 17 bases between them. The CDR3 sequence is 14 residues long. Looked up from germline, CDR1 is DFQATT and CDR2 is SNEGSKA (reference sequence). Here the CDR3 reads CSTLEVRGNSPLHF. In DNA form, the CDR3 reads TGCAGTACGCTAGAGGTCAGGGGTAATTCACCCCTCCACTTT.

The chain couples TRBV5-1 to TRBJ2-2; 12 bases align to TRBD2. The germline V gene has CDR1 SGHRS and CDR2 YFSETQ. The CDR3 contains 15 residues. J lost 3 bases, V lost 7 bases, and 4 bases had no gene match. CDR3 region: CASATSGGHTGELFF. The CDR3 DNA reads TGCGCCAGCGCGACTAGCGGGGGCCACACCGGGGAGCTGTTTTTT.

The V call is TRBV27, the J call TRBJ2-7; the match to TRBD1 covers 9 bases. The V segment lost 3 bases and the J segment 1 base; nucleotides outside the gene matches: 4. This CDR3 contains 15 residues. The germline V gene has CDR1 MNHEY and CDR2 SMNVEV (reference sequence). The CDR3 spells CASSFRGQGSYEQYF. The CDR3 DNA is TGTGCCAGCAGTTTTAGGGGACAGGGATCCTACGAGCAGTACTTC.

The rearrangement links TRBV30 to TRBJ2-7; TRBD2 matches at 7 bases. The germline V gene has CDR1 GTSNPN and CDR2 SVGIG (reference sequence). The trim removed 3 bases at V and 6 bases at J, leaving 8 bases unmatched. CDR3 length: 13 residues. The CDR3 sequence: CAWRGTTGGEQYF. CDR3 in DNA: TGTGCCTGGAGGGGGACTACGGGGGGCGAGCAGTACTTC. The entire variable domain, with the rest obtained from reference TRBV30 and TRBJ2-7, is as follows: SQTIHQWPATLVQPVGSPLSLECTVEGTSNPNLYWYRQAAGRGLQLLFYSVGIGQISSEVPQNLSASRPQDRQFILSSKKLLLSDSGFYLCAWRGTTGGEQYFGPGTRLTVT.

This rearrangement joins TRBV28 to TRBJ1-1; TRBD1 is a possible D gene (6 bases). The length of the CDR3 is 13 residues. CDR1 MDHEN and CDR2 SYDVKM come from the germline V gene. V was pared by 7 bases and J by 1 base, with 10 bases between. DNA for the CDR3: TGTGCCAGCATAGGGGGTGGGAACACTGAAGCTTTCTTT. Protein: CASIGGGNTEAFF.

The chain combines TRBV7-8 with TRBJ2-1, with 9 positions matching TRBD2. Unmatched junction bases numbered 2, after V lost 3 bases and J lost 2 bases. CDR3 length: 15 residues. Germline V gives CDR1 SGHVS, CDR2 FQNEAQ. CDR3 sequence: CASSFRLAAYNEQFF. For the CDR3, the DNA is TGTGCCAGCAGCTTCCGACTAGCGGCCTACAATGAGCAGTTCTTC. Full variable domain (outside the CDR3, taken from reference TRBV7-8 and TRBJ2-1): GAGVSQSPRYKVAKRGQDVALRCDPISGHVSLFWYQQALGQGPEFLTYFQNEAQLDKSGLPSDRFFAERPEGSVSTLKIQRTQQEDSAVYLCASSFRLAAYNEQFFGPGTRLTVL.

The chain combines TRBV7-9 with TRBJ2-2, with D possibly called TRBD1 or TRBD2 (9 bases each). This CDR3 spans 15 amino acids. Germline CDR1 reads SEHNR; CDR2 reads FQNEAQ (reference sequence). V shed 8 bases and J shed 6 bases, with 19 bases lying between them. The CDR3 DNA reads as TGTGCCAGCGAGCGGGGGGACAGGGTTCCCGGGGAGCTGTTTTTT. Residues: CASERGDRVPGELFF.

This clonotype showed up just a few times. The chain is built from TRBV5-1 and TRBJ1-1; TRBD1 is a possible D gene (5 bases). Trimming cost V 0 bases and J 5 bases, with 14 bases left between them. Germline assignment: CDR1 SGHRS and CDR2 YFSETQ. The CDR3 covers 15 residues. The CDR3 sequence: CASSLETGTLTEAFF. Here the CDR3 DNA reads TGCGCCAGCAGCTTGGAGACCGGGACGTTGACTGAAGCTTTCTTT. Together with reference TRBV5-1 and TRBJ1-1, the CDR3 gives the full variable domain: KAGVTQTPRYLIKTRGQQVTLSCSPISGHRSVSWYQQTPGQGLQFLFEYFSETQRNKGNFPGRFSGRQFSNSRSEMNVSTLELGDSALYLCASSLETGTLTEAFFGQGTRLTVV.

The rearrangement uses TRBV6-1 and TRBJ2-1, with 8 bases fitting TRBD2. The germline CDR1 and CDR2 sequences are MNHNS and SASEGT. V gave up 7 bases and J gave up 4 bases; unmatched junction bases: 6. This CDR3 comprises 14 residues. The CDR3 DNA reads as TGTGCCAGCAATCTAGCGGGTCCTTACAATGAGCAGTTCTTC. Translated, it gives CASNLAGPYNEQFF.

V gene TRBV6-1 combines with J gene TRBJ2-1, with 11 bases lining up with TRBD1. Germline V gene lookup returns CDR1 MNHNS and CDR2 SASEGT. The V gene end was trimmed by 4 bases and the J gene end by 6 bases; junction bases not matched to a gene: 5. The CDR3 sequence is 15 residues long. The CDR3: CASSAPGTGGNEQFF. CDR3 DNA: TGTGCCAGCAGTGCGCCTGGGACAGGGGGCAATGAGCAGTTCTTC.

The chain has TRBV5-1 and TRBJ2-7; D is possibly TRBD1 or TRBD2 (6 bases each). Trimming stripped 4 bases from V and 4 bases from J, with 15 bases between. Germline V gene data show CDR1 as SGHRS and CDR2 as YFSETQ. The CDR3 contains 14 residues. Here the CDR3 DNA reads TGCGCCAGCAGCCAATTGGAGGGGGGTTACGAGCAGTACTTC. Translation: CASSQLEGGYEQYF.

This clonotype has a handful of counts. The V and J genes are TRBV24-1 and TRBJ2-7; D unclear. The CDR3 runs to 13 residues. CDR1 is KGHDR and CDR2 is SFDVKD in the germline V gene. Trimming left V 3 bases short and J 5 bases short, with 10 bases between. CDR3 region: CATSDRGRDEQYF. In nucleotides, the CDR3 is TGTGCCACCAGTGATCGTGGACGCGACGAGCAGTACTTC.

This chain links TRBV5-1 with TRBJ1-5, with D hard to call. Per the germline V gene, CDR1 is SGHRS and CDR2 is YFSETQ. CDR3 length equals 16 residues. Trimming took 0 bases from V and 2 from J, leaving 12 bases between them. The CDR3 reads CASSLGPTAGNQPQHF. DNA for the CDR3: TGCGCCAGCAGCTTGGGGCCTACCGCAGGCAATCAGCCCCAGCATTTT.

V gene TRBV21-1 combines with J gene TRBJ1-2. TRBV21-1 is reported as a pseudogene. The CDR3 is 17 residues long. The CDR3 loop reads CASSKVSRQASNYGYTF. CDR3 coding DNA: TGTGCCAGCAGCAAAGTATCCAGGCAAGCAAGTAACTATGGCTACACCTTC.